This T cell receptor (beta chain) was sequenced for a study of post-analysis software for immune sequencing data. The ends were cut back, 0 bases at V and 4 bases at J, with 14 bases in the middle. The length of the CDR3 is 15 residues. Germline V CDR1 and CDR2: SGHRS, YFSETQ. Broader study findings: Analysis by F measure revealed that same-batch samples clustered strongly together. Five TRBV segments, including TRBV5-6, TRBV5-1 and TRBV20-1, were more frequent in patients than controls. Multiple sclerosis patients showed significantly lower normalized Chao1 diversity than controls did.

As concerns this clonotype: Its antigen is not identified.

TCR beta libraries were prepared from cDNA with unique molecular identifiers. Yield was roughly 500,000 cDNA molecules from 1 to 10 million T cells. TCRdb recomputed calls from the PCR reads with MiXCR, one row per CDR3 protein. The profile shows some 890,000 distinct CDR3 sequences, around 53% of them singletons. The rearrangement uses TRBV5-1 and TRBJ2-7; D is unresolved. Sequenced material: blood. This TCR derives from a girl aged 5-17 years with multiple sclerosis. In DNA, the CDR3 is TGCGCCAGCAGCTTGGGAGGCGCCAGGCCTTACGAGCAGTACTTC. Amino acid sequence: CASSLGGARPYEQYF.